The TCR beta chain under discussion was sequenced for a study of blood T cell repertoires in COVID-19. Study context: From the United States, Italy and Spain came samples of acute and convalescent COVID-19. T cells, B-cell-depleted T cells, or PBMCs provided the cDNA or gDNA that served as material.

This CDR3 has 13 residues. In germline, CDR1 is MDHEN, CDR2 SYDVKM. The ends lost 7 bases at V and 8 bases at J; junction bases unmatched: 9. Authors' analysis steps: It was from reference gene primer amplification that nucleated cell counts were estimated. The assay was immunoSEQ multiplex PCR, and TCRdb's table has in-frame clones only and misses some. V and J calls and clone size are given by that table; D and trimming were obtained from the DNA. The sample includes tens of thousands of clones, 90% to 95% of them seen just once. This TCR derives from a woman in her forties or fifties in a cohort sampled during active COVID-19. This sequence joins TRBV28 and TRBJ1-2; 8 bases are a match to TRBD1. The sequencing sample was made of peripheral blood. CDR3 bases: TGTGCCAGCATGGGGGGAACAGGGGGAGGCTACACCTTC. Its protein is CASMGGTGGGYTF.